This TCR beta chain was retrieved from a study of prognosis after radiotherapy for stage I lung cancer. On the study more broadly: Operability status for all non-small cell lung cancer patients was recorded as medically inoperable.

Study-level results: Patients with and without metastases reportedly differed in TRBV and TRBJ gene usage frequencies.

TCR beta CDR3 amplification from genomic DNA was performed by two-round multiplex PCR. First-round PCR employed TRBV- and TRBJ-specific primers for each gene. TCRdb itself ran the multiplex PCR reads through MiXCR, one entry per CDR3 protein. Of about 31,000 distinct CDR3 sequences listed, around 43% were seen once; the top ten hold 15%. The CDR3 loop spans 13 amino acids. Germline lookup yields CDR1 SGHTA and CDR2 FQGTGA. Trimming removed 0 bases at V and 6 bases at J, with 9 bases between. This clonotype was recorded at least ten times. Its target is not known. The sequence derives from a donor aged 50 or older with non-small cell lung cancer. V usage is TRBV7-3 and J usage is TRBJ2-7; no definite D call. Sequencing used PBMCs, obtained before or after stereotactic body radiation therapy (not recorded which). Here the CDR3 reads CASSLTTDSEQYF. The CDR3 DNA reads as TGTGCCAGCAGCTTAACCACGGATAGCGAGCAGTACTTC. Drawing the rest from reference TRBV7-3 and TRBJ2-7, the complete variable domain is GAGVSQTPSNKVTEKGKYVELRCDPISGHTALYWYRQSLGQGPEFLIYFQGTGAADDSGLPNDRFFAVRPEGSVSTLKIQRTERGDSAVYLCASSLTTDSEQYFGPGTRLTVT.